This T cell receptor (beta chain) stems from a study of cytomegalovirus exposure and HLA in healthy donors. PCR was performed using 60 Vbeta and 13 Jbeta primers. The table came from immunoSEQ multiplex PCR; TCRdb's copy has only in-frame clones and leaves some out. The sample shows roughly 230,000 clones, over 75% of them seen only once. This clone was counted between two and nine times. Its antigen is as yet unknown. Study conclusions and caveats: Near-uniform donor sequencing depth was presumed by presence/absence analyses. Reportedly, fewer N-insertions than the roughly 700-donor mean appeared in an Asian-associated ancestry cluster in a later analysis.

The V end was cut by 5 bases, the J end by 10 bases, with 20 bases between. CDR3 length equals 14 residues. Germline V gives CDR1 SEHNR, CDR2 FQNEAQ (reference sequence). Sequenced sample: PBMCs. The chain employs TRBV7-9 and TRBJ1-1; D possibly corresponds to TRBD1 (5 bases). The TCR sequence derives from a boy aged 5 to 17 in good health and CMV-seronegative. The CDR3 sequence: CASSPTLQGHGAFF. The CDR3 region has the DNA TGTGCCAGCAGCCCAACCCTGCAGGGTCACGGAGCTTTCTTT. Based on the CDR3 plus reference TRBV7-9 and TRBJ1-1, the full variable domain is DTGVSQNPRHKITKRGQNVTFRCDPISEHNRLYWYRQTLGQGPEFLTYFQNEAQLEKSRLLSDRFSAERPKGSFSTLEIQRTEQGDSAMYLCASSPTLQGHGAFFGQGTRLTVV.